The 30 T cell receptor beta chains presented below share a single source sample, sequenced in a study of CXCR3-negative and CXCR3-positive naive CD8 T cells. Findings and caveats of the study: In CXCR3-positive naive cells, the TRB CDR3s were more hydrophobic than in CXCR3-negative naive cells.

UMI labels and 5' RACE were used to prepare the TRB cDNA libraries. TCRdb reprocessed the 5' RACE reads, keeping one entry per CDR3 protein, no DNA. Found here are 6,000 or so distinct CDR3 sequences; the top ten clones hold roughly 1.5%. Antigens of these TCRs are unknown. The sequencing sample was made of naive CXCR3+ CD8+ T cells from blood. Subset in this sample: CD45RO-CCR7+CD27+CD95- naive CD8+ T cells expressing CXCR3 (TNR3+). All receptors come from a human donor in good health. Some clones in this sample may be carry-over from other donors' samples.

CDR3 loop: CASSSPGQGVDEQFF. This sequence joins TRBV11-3 and TRBJ2-1; TCRdb returns TRBD1, unconfirmable since there is no DNA. The germline gives CDR1 SGHNT, CDR2 YENEEA. The CDR3 is made up of 15 amino acids.

This clonotype registers medium-sized (0.01 to 0.1%) by frequency. The V and J genes are TRBV2 and TRBJ2-7. Germline V lookup: CDR1 SNHLY, CDR2 FYNNEI. CDR3 size: 12 residues. CDR3: CASSGLSYEQYF. The full variable domain, in which reference TRBV2 and TRBJ2-7 provide the parts outside the CDR3, is EPEVTQTPSHQVTQMGQEVILRCVPISNHLYFYWYRQILGQKVEFLVSFYNNEISEKSEIFDDQFSVERPDGSNFTLKIRSTKLEDSAMYFCASSGLSYEQYFGPGTRLTVT.

CDR3 region: CSGVLSKSYEQYF. The chain joins TRBV29-1 to TRBJ2-7. Germline values: CDR1 SQVTM, CDR2 ANQGSEA. CDR3 size: 13 residues.

The chain employs TRBV29-1 and TRBJ2-7; there is no DNA to check the TCRdb D call of TRBD1. Germline loops: CDR1 SQVTM, CDR2 ANQGSEA. The CDR3 contains 14 residues. The CDR3 is CSAFLADGGYEQYF.

This clonotype is identified as medium-sized from frequency. The chain has TRBV6-5 and TRBJ2-7. The CDR3 is 15 amino acids. The germline CDR1 and CDR2 sequences are MNHEY and SVGAGI. The CDR3 loop reads CASSYSDAASYEQYF.

This chain uses TRBV29-1 with TRBJ2-1; TCRdb's assignment of TRBD2 cannot be checked, as there is no DNA. Germline V gene data show CDR1 as SQVTM and CDR2 as ANQGSEA. CDR3 size: 15 residues. CDR3: CSVDGSGSSYNEQFF.

This clonotype is classed as medium-sized by frequency. The chain couples TRBV7-8 to TRBJ2-7; TCRdb calls TRBD1, which cannot be checked without DNA. Germline assignment: CDR1 SGHVS and CDR2 FQNEAQ. The CDR3 is 15 amino acids. CDR3 sequence: CASSADRGVIDEQYF.

The rearrangement joins TRBV29-1 to TRBJ2-1; TCRdb gives TRBD2 as the D gene, but with no DNA this cannot be confirmed. This CDR3 region has 14 residues. Looked up from germline, CDR1 is SQVTM and CDR2 is ANQGSEA. CDR3 amino acids: CSVDGLAGENEQFF.

Its frequency marks this clonotype as medium-sized (0.01 to 0.1%). The chain carries TRBV29-1 and TRBJ1-2; TCRdb's D gene call, TRBD1, goes unchecked for lack of DNA. Looked up from germline, CDR1 is SQVTM and CDR2 is ANQGSEA. There are 12 residues in the CDR3. The CDR3 sequence: CSVARGLDGYTF. Filled out from reference TRBV29-1 and TRBJ1-2, the complete variable domain reads SAVISQKPSRDICQRGTSLTIQCQVDSQVTMMFWYRQQPGQSLTLIATANQGSEATYESGFVIDKFPISRPNLTFSTLTVSNMSPEDSSIYLCSVARGLDGYTFGSGTRLTVV.

This clonotype is classed as medium-sized by frequency. V usage is TRBV2 and J usage is TRBJ2-2; checking the TCRdb D call of TRBD2 is not possible without DNA. CDR3 length: 18 amino acids. Germline CDR1 and CDR2: SNHLY and FYNNEI. The CDR3 sequence: CASSEAPLAGGNTGELFF.

According to its frequency, this clonotype is medium-sized. This chain links TRBV20-1 with TRBJ2-7; TCRdb proposes TRBD1, but this gene call is untestable without DNA. The CDR3 sequence is 12 residues long. Germline V gene sequence: CDR1 DFQATT, CDR2 SNEGSKA (reference sequence). Here the CDR3 reads CSARGPRGEQYF.

The chain employs TRBV11-2 and TRBJ1-1; TCRdb outputs TRBD1, but without DNA this stays unchecked. This CDR3 region has 13 residues. Germline V gene data show CDR1 as SGHAT and CDR2 as FQNNGV. The CDR3 sequence: CASSWGQNTEAFF.

The chain is built from TRBV4-1 and TRBJ2-2. In germline, CDR1 is MGHRA, CDR2 YSYEKL. This CDR3 contains 15 residues. The CDR3 loop reads CASSPTKTYTGELFF.

The genes are TRBV10-3 and TRBJ1-2; TCRdb reports TRBD1, a call that lacks DNA to check it against. From germline, CDR1 is ENHRY and CDR2 SYGVKD. CDR3 length: 13 amino acids. CDR3 protein: CATEAGGLAGYTF.

The rearrangement uses TRBV21-1 and TRBJ1-1; TCRdb selects TRBD1, and the lack of DNA leaves this call unchecked. TRBV21-1 is listed as a pseudogene. CDR3 length: 16 residues. The CDR3 region is CASSTVPGSLNTEAFF.

The V and J genes are TRBV7-9 and TRBJ2-5; the TRBD2 assignment by TCRdb is unverifiable without DNA. CDR1 is SEHNR and CDR2 is FQNEAQ in the germline V gene (reference sequence). This CDR3 has 16 amino acids. The CDR3 loop is CASSLVSGGPEYEQYF.

The rearrangement links TRBV30 to TRBJ1-5. Germline V gene sequence: CDR1 GTSNPN, CDR2 SVGIG (reference sequence). The CDR3 spans 15 residues. Here the CDR3 reads CAWSAGEYSNQPQHF. Drawing the rest from reference TRBV30 and TRBJ1-5, the complete variable domain is SQTIHQWPATLVQPVGSPLSLECTVEGTSNPNLYWYRQAAGRGLQLLFYSVGIGQISSEVPQNLSASRPQDRQFILSSKKLLLSDSGFYLCAWSAGEYSNQPQHFGDGTRLSIL.

The V gene is TRBV7-9, the J gene TRBJ1-2; the TCRdb call, TRBD1, lacks DNA for checking. Germline values: CDR1 SEHNR, CDR2 FQNEAQ (reference sequence). The CDR3 covers 15 residues. The CDR3 loop reads CASSLEYSGDYGYTF.

The V gene is TRBV5-1, the J gene TRBJ2-7; TCRdb selects TRBD1, and the lack of DNA leaves this call unchecked. This CDR3 spans 13 amino acids. CDR1 and CDR2 (germline): SGHRS, YFSETQ. The chain's CDR3 is CASSLVTGDEQYF.

The chain carries TRBV5-6 and TRBJ1-1. CDR3 length equals 12 residues. CDR1 is SGHDT, CDR2 YYEEEE, per germline. CDR3 residues: CASSTINREAFF. Full variable domain (rest looked up from reference TRBV5-6 and TRBJ1-1): DAGVTQSPTHLIKTRGQQVTLRCSPKSGHDTVSWYQQALGQGPQFIFQYYEEEERQRGNFPDRFSGHQFPNYSSELNVNALLLGDSALYLCASSTINREAFFGQGTRLTVV.

This clonotype is called medium-sized based on its frequency. V usage is TRBV7-9 and J usage is TRBJ2-5; there is no DNA to check the TCRdb D call of TRBD1. Germline-derived CDR1 and CDR2 are SEHNR and FQNEAQ (reference sequence). This CDR3 is built from 18 residues. This CDR3 is CASSAASGAFNGQETQYF.

This clonotype counts as medium-sized by frequency. The chain recombines TRBV2 with TRBJ2-5; TCRdb's D gene call, TRBD2, goes unchecked for lack of DNA. The CDR3 length is 19 residues. Germline CDR1 and CDR2: SNHLY and FYNNEI. This CDR3 is CASRAPGLAASLTQETQYF.

The gene calls are TRBV3-1 and TRBJ2-5; TCRdb calls TRBD1, which cannot be checked without DNA. Germline CDR1 reads LGHDT; CDR2 reads YNNKEL (reference sequence). This CDR3 has 16 amino acids. The CDR3 is CASSQVGPVSQETQYF.

Frequency places this clonotype as medium-sized. The gene calls are TRBV13 and TRBJ2-7; no DNA is available, so the TRBD2 call from TCRdb remains unchecked. Germline CDR1 and CDR2: PRHDT and FYEKMQ (reference sequence). CDR3 size: 16 residues. The CDR3 protein is CASSLGERGGGYEQYF. Complete variable domain (other parts from reference TRBV13 and TRBJ2-7): AAGVIQSPRHLIKEKRETATLKCYPIPRHDTVYWYQQGPGQDPQFLISFYEKMQSDKGSIPDRFSAQQFSDYHSELNMSSLELGDSALYFCASSLGERGGGYEQYFGPGTRLTVT.

This clonotype is labeled medium-sized based on frequency. The CDR3 loop reads CSAGGLDQPQHF. V usage is TRBV29-1 and J usage is TRBJ1-5. The CDR3 sequence is 12 residues long. Germline V gives CDR1 SQVTM, CDR2 ANQGSEA.

The V and J genes are TRBV20-1 and TRBJ2-1. The CDR3 is 13 residues long. Germline CDR1 DFQATT, CDR2 SNEGSKA (reference sequence). This chain's CDR3 is CSAIPLIGDEQFF.

By frequency, this clonotype registers medium-sized. The rearrangement uses TRBV12-3 or TRBV12-4 and TRBJ2-2; TCRdb designates TRBD1, a call that cannot be tested without DNA. This CDR3 comprises 17 residues. CDR3 residues: CASSFSRDLRGPGELFF.

The chain combines TRBV29-1 with TRBJ2-4. The CDR3 has 14 residues. Germline lookup yields CDR1 SQVTM and CDR2 ANQGSEA. CDR3 protein: CSVELDNQEDIQYF.

The rearrangement links TRBV20-1 to TRBJ2-2; TCRdb names TRBD2, which stays unverified in the absence of DNA. Germline V CDR1 and CDR2: DFQATT, SNEGSKA (reference sequence). The CDR3 loop spans 15 amino acids. The CDR3 here is CSAPGRAKNTGELFF.

The chain uses TRBV29-1 and TRBJ1-2; TCRdb calls TRBD1, which cannot be checked without DNA. This CDR3 region has 12 residues. Germline CDR1 SQVTM, CDR2 ANQGSEA. The CDR3 reads CSVGTGVEGYTF.